This T cell receptor beta chain was recorded in a study of blood T cell repertoires in COVID-19. Sequenced by immunoSEQ multiplex PCR; TCRdb stores in-frame clones only, minus some. Among around 100,000 clones listed, approximately 88% were seen once. Losses at the gene ends were 4 bases for V and 4 bases for J; bases not matched to a gene: 7. The CDR3 totals 15 residues. CDR1 and CDR2 (germline): MDHEN, SYDVKM. This sequence originates from a woman between 55 and 75 years old with acute or convalescent COVID-19. This chain joins TRBV28 and TRBJ2-3; TRBD2 matches at 8 bases. The material sequenced was peripheral blood. The DNA of the CDR3 is TGTGCCAGCAGTTCCACCGGGACTAGGTCAGATACGCAGTATTTT. Translating it yields CASSSTGTRSDTQYF.